This is a list of T cell receptor beta chains from one sample in a study of shared clonotypes between healthy human individuals. The assay was immunoSEQ multiplex PCR, and TCRdb's table has in-frame clones only and misses some. The table has about 1.9 million clones, 90% to 95% seen once. Sequencing was performed on naive CD8+ T cells from PBMCs. These receptors came from a man between 18 and 29 years old in good health. Some clones in this sample may be carry-over from other donors' samples. The CDR3 runs from the conserved cysteine through the conserved F or W. The D gene is left open where the match is weak. Rows give clone size only sometimes, using once, few, many, or a class for an expanded clone.

J gene: TRBJ1-2; V gene: TRBV5-4; D gene: NA; clone size: NA; CDR3 DNA: TGTGCCAGCAGCCTTAGGTTCAGCGGCTACACCTTC; CDR3 protein: CASSLRFSGYTF
J gene: TRBJ2-5; V gene: TRBV28; D gene: NA; clone size: NA; CDR3 DNA: TGTGCCAGCTCAGGTCGCGGGGCAGGCGGACAAGAGACCCAGTACTTC; CDR3 protein: CASSGRGAGGQETQYF
J gene: TRBJ2-5; V gene: TRBV7-6; D gene: NA; clone size: NA; CDR3 DNA: TGTGCCAGCAGCTCCCTGTTTGGAAGCCCCAAAGAGACCCAGTACTTC; CDR3 protein: CASSSLFGSPKETQYF
J gene: TRBJ1-2; V gene: TRBV13; D gene: NA; clone size: NA; CDR3 DNA: TGTGCCAGCAGCTTATCCGGCGGAAAGGAAGGCTACACCTTC; CDR3 protein: CASSLSGGKEGYTF
J gene: TRBJ1-5; V gene: TRBV4-1; D gene: TRBD1; clone size: NA; CDR3 DNA: TGCGCCAGCAGCCAAGTAGGGACAGGGATGCAGCCCCAGCATTTT; CDR3 protein: CASSQVGTGMQPQHF
J gene: TRBJ2-4; V gene: TRBV9; D gene: TRBD2; clone size: NA; CDR3 DNA: TGTGCCAGCAGCGTTAGGGAGGGGTGGTCCAAAAACATTCAGTACTTC; CDR3 protein: CASSVREGWSKNIQYF
J gene: TRBJ1-5; V gene: TRBV7-6; D gene: NA; clone size: few; CDR3 DNA: TGTGCCAGCAGCTTGGGGCGGTATCAGCCCCAGCATTTT; CDR3 protein: CASSLGRYQPQHF
J gene: TRBJ2-7; V gene: TRBV5-1; D gene: TRBD2; clone size: NA; CDR3 DNA: TGCGCCAGCAGCTTGTTAGCGGGAGGGCCCTCGGACGAGCAGTACTTC; CDR3 protein: CASSLLAGGPSDEQYF
J gene: TRBJ1-1; V gene: TRBV27; D gene: TRBD1; clone size: once; CDR3 DNA: TGTGCCAGCAGTTGGGCATCAGGGGGCACTGAAGCTTTCTTT; CDR3 protein: CASSWASGGTEAFF
J gene: TRBJ1-3; V gene: TRBV28; D gene: NA; clone size: NA; CDR3 DNA: TGTGCCAGCAGTTTCGGTCCAGAGAGTGGAAACACCATATATTTT; CDR3 protein: CASSFGPESGNTIYF
J gene: TRBJ2-7; V gene: TRBV2; D gene: TRBD1; clone size: NA; CDR3 DNA: TGTGCCAGCAGTGCAATTAGGGACAGGGACCCATGGGAGCAGTACTTC; CDR3 protein: CASSAIRDRDPWEQYF
J gene: TRBJ2-5; V gene: TRBV28; D gene: NA; clone size: NA; CDR3 DNA: TGTGCCAGCAGTCACCGGGACGCCGAAGAGACCCAGTACTTC; CDR3 protein: CASSHRDAEETQYF
J gene: TRBJ2-5; V gene: TRBV5-1; D gene: TRBD1; clone size: NA; CDR3 DNA: TGCGCCAGCAGCTTAAACTCCGGGACAGGGTATAGCGAGACCCAGTACTTC; CDR3 protein: CASSLNSGTGYSETQYF
J gene: TRBJ1-1; V gene: TRBV19; D gene: TRBD1; clone size: once; CDR3 DNA: TGTGCCAGTAGTATTTACAGGGGGAACACTGAAGCTTTCTTT; CDR3 protein: CASSIYRGNTEAFF
J gene: TRBJ2-3; V gene: TRBV11-2; D gene: NA; clone size: NA; CDR3 DNA: TGTGCCAGCAGCTTAGGGTACGGAGCGGAGGGAGATACGCAGTATTTT; CDR3 protein: CASSLGYGAEGDTQYF
J gene: TRBJ1-5; V gene: TRBV7-9; D gene: NA; clone size: few; CDR3 DNA: TGTGCCGTCGGTTCAGGCGAAGGCAATCAGCCCCAGCATTTT; CDR3 protein: CAVGSGEGNQPQHF
J gene: TRBJ2-1; V gene: TRBV10-3; D gene: TRBD2; clone size: NA; CDR3 DNA: TGTGCCATCAGTGTTGCGGGAGGTGGTAATGAGCAGTTCTTC; CDR3 protein: CAISVAGGGNEQFF
J gene: TRBJ2-7; V gene: TRBV2; D gene: NA; clone size: NA; CDR3 DNA: TGTGCCAGCAGTGAAGCGACCAGCTTCTCCTACGAGCAGTACTTC; CDR3 protein: CASSEATSFSYEQYF
J gene: TRBJ2-3; V gene: TRBV30; D gene: TRBD2; clone size: once; CDR3 DNA: TGTGCCTGTACATGGCTAGCGGGAGTAACAGATACGCAGTATTTT; CDR3 protein: CACTWLAGVTDTQYF
J gene: TRBJ2-5; V gene: TRBV30; D gene: TRBD1; clone size: NA; CDR3 DNA: TGTGCCTGGGAAGAAAGGACAGGGATCGGGGAGACCCAGTACTTC; CDR3 protein: CAWEERTGIGETQYF
J gene: TRBJ2-3; V gene: TRBV6-6; D gene: NA; clone size: NA; CDR3 DNA: TGTGCCAGCAGTTACTCGTACGGAGGCACAGATACGCAGTATTTT; CDR3 protein: CASSYSYGGTDTQYF
J gene: TRBJ2-7; V gene: TRBV6-1; D gene: NA; clone size: once; CDR3 DNA: TGTGCCAGCAGTGAAGGTGTTAGCCCCTTTTACGAGCAGTACTTC; CDR3 protein: CASSEGVSPFYEQYF
J gene: TRBJ1-2; V gene: TRBV6-1; D gene: TRBD1; clone size: NA; CDR3 DNA: TGTGCCAGCAGTGAAGCGTTCCGGTCAGGGGGGAGCGGCTACACCTTC; CDR3 protein: CASSEAFRSGGSGYTF
J gene: TRBJ2-3; V gene: TRBV14; D gene: NA; clone size: NA; CDR3 DNA: TGTGCCAGCAGCCAAAGGATTGGGGGGCGCCGAACAGATACGCAGTATTTT; CDR3 protein: CASSQRIGGRRTDTQYF
J gene: TRBJ1-1; V gene: TRBV13; D gene: NA; clone size: NA; CDR3 DNA: TGTGCCAGCAGCTTAAGTTTAGGCGGCAGGGGCACTGAAGCTTTCTTT; CDR3 protein: CASSLSLGGRGTEAFF
J gene: TRBJ1-1; V gene: TRBV12-5; D gene: TRBD1; clone size: few; CDR3 DNA: TGTGCTAGTGGAACTGGGACAGGGGGCTTGAACACTGAAGCTTTCTTT; CDR3 protein: CASGTGTGGLNTEAFF
J gene: TRBJ2-5; V gene: TRBV9; D gene: TRBD2; clone size: NA; CDR3 DNA: TGTGCCAGCAGCGCCTCCGGGACTAGCGGTCAAGAGACCCAGTACTTC; CDR3 protein: CASSASGTSGQETQYF
J gene: TRBJ1-5; V gene: TRBV29-1; D gene: NA; clone size: few; CDR3 DNA: TGCAGCGTGGCGAGGGGGAGCAATCAGCCCCAGCATTTT; CDR3 protein: CSVARGSNQPQHF
J gene: TRBJ2-1; V gene: TRBV9; D gene: NA; clone size: NA; CDR3 DNA: TGTGCCAGCAGCGTCGGTTCTAATGAGCAGTTCTTC; CDR3 protein: CASSVGSNEQFF
J gene: TRBJ2-7; V gene: TRBV7-9; D gene: NA; clone size: NA; CDR3 DNA: TGTGCCAGCAGCCCCCAGCGCGGGGGCAACTACGAGCAGTACTTC; CDR3 protein: CASSPQRGGNYEQYF
J gene: TRBJ2-5; V gene: TRBV25-1; D gene: TRBD1; clone size: NA; CDR3 DNA: TGTGCCAGCAGTGAATATGGGAAGGCAGGGGGCGAGAGGGAGACCCAGTACTTC; CDR3 protein: CASSEYGKAGGERETQYF
J gene: TRBJ2-5; V gene: TRBV29-1; D gene: NA; clone size: once; CDR3 DNA: TGCAGCGTTTGGGGGGACAGGACACCTAGCGGGGTTCGGGAGACCCAGTACTTC; CDR3 protein: CSVWGDRTPSGVRETQYF
J gene: TRBJ2-1; V gene: TRBV27; D gene: TRBD2; clone size: NA; CDR3 DNA: TGTGCCAGCGCGGGGGGACTAGCGTTTTATGAGCAGTTCTTC; CDR3 protein: CASAGGLAFYEQFF
J gene: TRBJ2-7; V gene: TRBV30; D gene: NA; clone size: NA; CDR3 DNA: TGTGCCTGGAGTGGGGTCCCCGACGAGCAGTACTTC; CDR3 protein: CAWSGVPDEQYF
J gene: TRBJ2-1; V gene: TRBV11-1; D gene: NA; clone size: NA; CDR3 DNA: TGTGCCAGCAGCTTCCTAGAGTCCGATGAGCAGTTCTTC; CDR3 protein: CASSFLESDEQFF
J gene: TRBJ2-7; V gene: TRBV6-5; D gene: NA; clone size: once; CDR3 DNA: TGTGCCAGCAGTTACTCTAGGAACTACGAGCAGTACTTC; CDR3 protein: CASSYSRNYEQYF
J gene: TRBJ1-2; V gene: TRBV27; D gene: NA; clone size: NA; CDR3 DNA: TGTGCCAGCAGTTTTGTCGGGGGCGCCTATGGCTACACCTTC; CDR3 protein: CASSFVGGAYGYTF
J gene: TRBJ2-5; V gene: TRBV19; D gene: NA; clone size: NA; CDR3 DNA: TGTGCCAGTAGTATTTATGGGCCCCAGGAATGGGGGACCCAGTACTTC; CDR3 protein: CASSIYGPQEWGTQYF
J gene: TRBJ2-1; V gene: TRBV7-9; D gene: NA; clone size: NA; CDR3 DNA: TGTGCCAGCAGCTTAATTGTCCAGAGTTACAATGAGCAGTTCTTC; CDR3 protein: CASSLIVQSYNEQFF
J gene: TRBJ1-1; V gene: TRBV30; D gene: NA; clone size: NA; CDR3 DNA: TGTGCCTGGAGCCCGGTTGGGAACACTGAAGCTTTCTTT; CDR3 protein: CAWSPVGNTEAFF
J gene: TRBJ2-1; V gene: TRBV10-1; D gene: NA; clone size: NA; CDR3 DNA: TGCGCCAGCAGTGAGTCACGGGGTAGTTCCTACAATGAGCAGTTCTTC; CDR3 protein: CASSESRGSSYNEQFF
J gene: TRBJ2-3; V gene: TRBV4-3; D gene: NA; clone size: NA; CDR3 DNA: TGCGCCAGCAGCCAAAAAACAGCAGGTAGCACAGATACGCAGTATTTT; CDR3 protein: CASSQKTAGSTDTQYF
J gene: TRBJ1-1; V gene: TRBV11-2; D gene: NA; clone size: NA; CDR3 DNA: TGTGCCAGCAGCTCGCCCCGAGGGCCCCCGAACACTGAAGCTTTCTTT; CDR3 protein: CASSSPRGPPNTEAFF
J gene: TRBJ1-2; V gene: TRBV6-5; D gene: NA; clone size: NA; CDR3 DNA: TGTGCCAGCGTCCAGGGGCCGAACTATGGCTACACCTTC; CDR3 protein: CASVQGPNYGYTF
J gene: TRBJ2-1; V gene: TRBV29-1; D gene: TRBD1; clone size: NA; CDR3 DNA: TGCAGCGTTGAGGACGACAGGGTTCATCTCCGCAATGAGCAGTTCTTC; CDR3 protein: CSVEDDRVHLRNEQFF
J gene: TRBJ2-7; V gene: TRBV25-1; D gene: NA; clone size: NA; CDR3 DNA: TGTGCCAGCAGTGAAAGCGGAGGAACCTACGAGCAGTACTTC; CDR3 protein: CASSESGGTYEQYF
J gene: TRBJ2-1; V gene: TRBV7-9; D gene: NA; clone size: NA; CDR3 DNA: TGTGCCAGCAGCTCAGGGGCGGACAATGAGCAGTTCTTC; CDR3 protein: CASSSGADNEQFF
J gene: TRBJ2-7; V gene: TRBV27; D gene: TRBD2; clone size: NA; CDR3 DNA: TGTGCCAGCAGTTTGGCTAGCGGGATTTACGAGCAGTACTTC; CDR3 protein: CASSLASGIYEQYF
J gene: TRBJ2-3; V gene: TRBV29-1; D gene: NA; clone size: NA; CDR3 DNA: TGCAGCGCGATAACTAGGCGGGATACGCAGTATTTT; CDR3 protein: CSAITRRDTQYF
J gene: TRBJ2-2; V gene: TRBV13; D gene: NA; clone size: NA; CDR3 DNA: TGTGCCAGCAGCTTAAACGCCGGGGAGCTGTTTTTT; CDR3 protein: CASSLNAGELFF
J gene: TRBJ2-7; V gene: TRBV27; D gene: NA; clone size: NA; CDR3 DNA: TGTGCCAGCAGTATAAGGACTACCTACGAGCAGTACTTC; CDR3 protein: CASSIRTTYEQYF
J gene: TRBJ1-2; V gene: TRBV27; D gene: NA; clone size: NA; CDR3 DNA: TGTGCCAGCAGTTTATCGATAGGAGAGCAGGACTATGGCTACACCTTC; CDR3 protein: CASSLSIGEQDYGYTF
J gene: TRBJ2-1; V gene: TRBV28; D gene: NA; clone size: NA; CDR3 DNA: TGTGCCAGCAGTATGAATGAGCAGTTCTTC; CDR3 protein: CASSMNEQFF